This T cell receptor beta chain was identified in a study of cytomegalovirus exposure and HLA in healthy donors. After removal of 5 bases from V and 3 bases from J, the junction contained 8 bases not matched to a gene. The CDR3 consists of 17 residues. The germline CDR1 and CDR2 sequences are KGHSH and LQKENI. Data came from immunoSEQ multiplex PCR; TCRdb stores just in-frame clones and leaves some out. The sample records more than 300,000 clones, roughly 85% being singletons. The donors were members of the validation cohort comprising 120 subjects, separate from the roughly 670-subject first cohort. This clone was counted a single time.

The rearrangement uses TRBV18 and TRBJ2-2; 11 nucleotides match TRBD2. The sequence came from a woman under 30 in good health and CMV-seronegative. The sequencing input was PBMCs. CDR3: CASSFKGLAVDTGELFF. In DNA, the CDR3 is TGTGCCAGCTCATTTAAGGGACTAGCGGTTGACACCGGGGAGCTGTTTTTT.